This entry lists 30 T cell receptor beta chains sequenced from one sample in a study of blood T cells in healthy people across ages. The use of a sample-barcoded 5' primer and a J-beta primer mix characterized a second PCR of 7 to 11 cycles. TCRdb used MiXCR to reprocess the 5' RACE reads, holding one entry per CDR3 protein. The sample records about 1.4 million distinct CDR3 sequences, 59% being singletons. The material sequenced was blood. The receptors derive from a man aged 18 to 29 in good health.

V usage is TRBV4-3 and J usage is TRBJ2-1; 7 bases are shared with TRBD2. The CDR3 length is 16 residues. V was clipped by 0 bases and J by 7 bases; unmatched bases: 9. CDR1 and CDR2 from the germline V gene are LGHNA and YSLEER. This chain's CDR3 is CASSQDSVGRGNEQFF. The CDR3 DNA follows: TGCGCCAGCAGCCAAGATTCGGTAGGGCGGGGGAATGAGCAGTTCTTC.

This CDR3 reads CASSQDVSLAYEQYF. In nucleotides, the CDR3 is TGCGCCAGCAGCCAAGATGTTTCACTAGCCTACGAGCAGTACTTC. This chain connects TRBV4-1 to TRBJ2-7; a weak D match, TRBD2 (5 bases). Per germline, CDR1 MGHRA and CDR2 YSYEKL. Trimming took 0 bases from V and 2 from J, leaving 11 bases between them. The CDR3 sequence is 15 residues long.

This chain links TRBV11-3 with TRBJ2-2; 7 bases match TRBD1. The J segment lost 5 bases and the V segment lost 5 bases, leaving 8 bases of the junction unmatched. CDR1 is SGHNT, CDR2 YENEEA, per germline. The CDR3 loop spans 15 amino acids. The CDR3 sequence is CASSHRQGRTGELFF. DNA for the CDR3: TGTGCCAGCAGCCACCGACAGGGACGGACCGGGGAGCTGTTTTTT.

CDR3 DNA: TGTGCCATCAGTGAGATGGGCCCAGGATCCGGGGAGCTGTTTTTT. Translation: CAISEMGPGSGELFF. The chain links TRBV10-3 to TRBJ2-2; D unresolved. The germline V gene encodes CDR1 ENHRY and CDR2 SYGVKD. The CDR3 has 15 residues. V lost 2 bases to trimming and J lost 6 bases, with 13 bases between them.

This clonotype was observed a single time. This sequence joins TRBV6-1 and TRBJ2-2, with D perhaps matching TRBD2 (5 bases). The CDR3 runs 17 residues. V lost 6 bases and J lost 1, with 18 bases in between. The germline V gene encodes CDR1 MNHNS and CDR2 SASEGT. The CDR3 DNA is TGTGCCAGCAGCCCAAGGACTCCGGGCGTGAACACCGGGGAGCTGTTTTTT. It specifies CASSPRTPGVNTGELFF.

The rearrangement uses TRBV10-2 and TRBJ2-2, with TRBD1 identical over 8 bases. From germline, CDR1 is WSHSY and CDR2 SAAADI. With 6 bases clipped from V and 0 bases from J, the junction kept 3 bases outside the gene matches. The CDR3 totals 15 residues. The CDR3 loop is CASSDRGANTGELFF. For the CDR3, the DNA is TGCGCCAGCAGCGACAGGGGTGCGAACACCGGGGAGCTGTTTTTT.

The chain has TRBV6-6 and TRBJ2-5, with D possibly being TRBD1 or TRBD2 (5 bases each). CDR1 and CDR2 (germline): MNHNY, SVGAGI (reference sequence). The CDR3 loop spans 12 amino acids. V lost 6 bases to trimming and J lost 5 bases, with 10 bases between them. CDR3 sequence reads: CASRGVGETQYF. The DNA for the CDR3 is TGTGCCAGCAGGGGGGTGGGGGAGACCCAGTACTTC.

V and J are TRBV6-1 and TRBJ2-5; 14 bases match TRBD2. CDR1 is MNHNS, CDR2 SASEGT, per germline. Germline trimming cut 4 bases from V and 2 bases from J; bases unmatched to any gene: 3. The CDR3 extends over 16 amino acids. The CDR3 bases are TGTGCCAGCAGTGCTAGACTAGCGGGAGGGCAAGAGACCCAGTACTTC. Its protein product is CASSARLAGGQETQYF.

V is TRBV29-1 and J is TRBJ2-1; D is tentatively TRBD1 or TRBD2 (5 bases each). Germline-derived CDR1 and CDR2 are SQVTM and ANQGSEA. The V gene lost 8 bases and the J gene lost 10 bases, with 21 bases spanning the gap. This CDR3 comprises 13 residues. CDR3 region: CSYKRDLDMEQFF. CDR3 DNA sequence: TGCAGCTATAAGAGGGACCTTGATATGGAGCAGTTCTTC.

This clonotype occurred a few times. V is TRBV20-1 and J is TRBJ2-6; perhaps TRBD1 as D (6 bases). Germline lookup yields CDR1 DFQATT and CDR2 SNEGSKA (reference sequence). The CDR3 loop spans 13 amino acids. CDR3: CRPITGWANVLTF. In DNA form, the CDR3 reads TGCAGACCTATTACAGGGTGGGCCAACGTCCTGACTTTC.

V gene TRBV3-1 combines with J gene TRBJ2-6; perhaps TRBD1 as D (5 bases). Trimming cost V 0 bases and J 0 bases, with 12 bases left between them. The CDR3 is 18 residues long. Per germline, CDR1 LGHDT and CDR2 YNNKEL (reference sequence). The CDR3 DNA reads as TGTGCCAGCAGCCAAGACAAGGGGATAATCTCTGGGGCCAACGTCCTGACTTTC. Amino acid sequence: CASSQDKGIISGANVLTF.

This clonotype occurred a few times. The rearrangement uses TRBV7-9 and TRBJ2-4, with a weak D call TRBD2 (6 bases). The CDR3 consists of 16 residues. V shed 2 bases and J shed 13 bases, with 24 bases lying between them. CDR1 and CDR2 from the germline V gene are SEHNR and FQNEAQ (reference sequence). The CDR3 is CASSLFSGGRSGEQYF. For the CDR3, the DNA is TGTGCCAGCAGCTTATTCTCGGGCGGTCGATCGGGAGAGCAGTACTTC.

This chain connects TRBV27 to TRBJ1-6; no definite D call. Between the trimmed V and J ends, which lost 1 base and 6 bases, there was a span of 7 bases. Germline values: CDR1 MNHEY, CDR2 SMNVEV (reference sequence). The CDR3 totals 14 residues. For the CDR3, the DNA is TGTGCCAGCAGTTTATTCACACCTAATTCACCCCTCCACTTT. It codes for CASSLFTPNSPLHF.

The chain joins TRBV4-1 to TRBJ1-2; no definite D call. Trimming left V 1 base short and J 7 bases short, with 10 bases between. The CDR3 has 13 residues. Germline CDR1 reads MGHRA; CDR2 reads YSYEKL. CDR3 DNA sequence: TGCGCCAGCAGCCAAGCAGAGGGTCCTGGCTACACCTTC. It is translated as CASSQAEGPGYTF.

The V gene is TRBV27, the J gene TRBJ2-7, with a tentative D call TRBD1 (5 bases). Trimming took 3 bases from V and 3 from J, leaving 12 bases between them. Germline V gives CDR1 MNHEY, CDR2 SMNVEV (reference sequence). This CDR3 contains 14 residues. The CDR3: CASSFKGNSYEQYF. The CDR3 coding sequence is TGTGCCAGCAGTTTTAAGGGGAACAGCTACGAGCAGTACTTC.

The chain recombines TRBV28 with TRBJ1-1, with no clear D. The V gene lost 8 bases and the J gene lost 4 bases, with 23 bases spanning the gap. Germline loops: CDR1 MDHEN, CDR2 SYDVKM. CDR3 length: 16 amino acids. The CDR3 nucleotides read TGTGCCAGCCCACCTAATCCGCAATGGAAGGCCACTGAAGCTTTCTTT. Translating it yields CASPPNPQWKATEAFF.

The chain employs TRBV29-1 and TRBJ2-1; D remains unclear. The CDR3 consists of 13 residues. CDR1 and CDR2 from the germline V gene are SQVTM and ANQGSEA. V was shortened by 5 bases and J by 5 bases, with 13 bases between the two germline ends. CDR3 loop: CSVRASNDNEQFF. The CDR3 DNA reads as TGCAGCGTTAGGGCTAGTAATGACAATGAGCAGTTCTTC.

The rearrangement uses TRBV6-2 or TRBV6-3 and TRBJ2-1; D ambiguous. Germline CDR1 and CDR2: MNHEY and SVGEGT. Between the trimmed V and J ends, which lost 2 bases and 8 bases, there was a span of 16 bases. This CDR3 is built from 15 residues. The CDR3 protein is CASSYRPHRIYEQFF. The CDR3 DNA reads as TGTGCCAGCAGTTACCGGCCCCACAGAATCTATGAGCAGTTCTTC.

The rearrangement uses TRBV5-5 and TRBJ1-6; no clear D. The V end lost 4 bases, the J end lost 5 bases, and 16 bases lay between the germline ends. This CDR3 is 16 amino acids long. From germline, CDR1 is SGHKS and CDR2 YYEKEE (reference sequence). The CDR3 region is CASSNGPTLNNSPLHF. CDR3 nucleotides: TGTGCCAGCAGCAACGGACCGACCCTCAATAATTCACCCCTCCACTTT.

The rearrangement links TRBV7-9 to TRBJ1-4; D gene uncertain. Germline V gene lookup returns CDR1 SEHNR and CDR2 FQNEAQ (reference sequence). The CDR3 consists of 12 residues. V was trimmed by 6 bases and J by 4 bases, leaving 6 bases between them. CDR3 bases: TGTGCCAGCAGGCCAATTAATGAAAAACTGTTTTTT. It is translated as CASRPINEKLFF.

The rearrangement joins TRBV7-9 to TRBJ2-2; D uncertain. V dropped 3 bases and J dropped 0 bases, with 11 bases sitting between them. The CDR3 sequence is 16 residues long. The germline V gene has CDR1 SEHNR and CDR2 FQNEAQ (reference sequence). CDR3 protein: CASSLTSTSNTGELFF. The CDR3 nucleotides are TGTGCCAGCAGCTTGACGTCCACTTCGAACACCGGGGAGCTGTTTTTT.

The chain links TRBV20-1 to TRBJ2-7; TRBD1 agrees at 7 bases. J was trimmed by 1 base and V by 5 bases; bases with no gene match: 8. This CDR3 comprises 14 residues. Germline CDR1 and CDR2: DFQATT and SNEGSKA (reference sequence). The CDR3 region has the DNA TGCAGTGCTTCCACAGGGGCCCCTTCCTACGAGCAGTACTTC. Its translation: CSASTGAPSYEQYF.

This chain links TRBV20-1 with TRBJ2-4; a weak D match, TRBD1 (6 bases). V was clipped by 0 bases and J by 3 bases, with 12 bases between them. The germline V gene has CDR1 DFQATT and CDR2 SNEGSKA (reference sequence). The CDR3 is 15 amino acids. CDR3: CSAREGGQVKNIQYF. Written as DNA, the CDR3 is TGCAGTGCTAGAGAAGGGGGTCAGGTCAAAAACATTCAGTACTTC.

In its sample, this clonotype was seen a few times. This chain joins TRBV20-1 and TRBJ2-1; 9 nucleotides agree with TRBD2. The CDR3 covers 17 residues. Losses at the gene ends were 1 base for V and 6 bases for J; bases not matched to a gene: 13. Germline V CDR1 and CDR2: DFQATT, SNEGSKA (reference sequence). CDR3 in DNA: TGCAGTGCTAGAGGCGGATTGGCGGGGGGGCTTGCCAATGAGCAGTTCTTC. Protein: CSARGGLAGGLANEQFF.

This clonotype occurred once. A much larger clone lies a single base off, so this may be a read error. The V and J genes are TRBV29-1 and TRBJ2-4; 8 bases fit TRBD1. The CDR3 spans 12 residues. Germline CDR1 reads SQVTM; CDR2 reads ANQGSEA. As DNA, the CDR3 is TGCGGCGCTCTAACTGGACAGGGAAGGCAGTACTTC. It translates to CGALTGQGRQYF.

This chain links TRBV20-1 with TRBJ2-7, with 7 bases fitting TRBD2. The J segment lost 1 base and the V segment lost 1 base, leaving 13 bases of the junction unmatched. CDR3 size: 17 residues. Looked up from germline, CDR1 is DFQATT and CDR2 is SNEGSKA (reference sequence). The CDR3 protein is CSARALRLAAGSYEQYF. The CDR3 DNA follows: TGCAGTGCTAGAGCCCTTCGACTAGCCGCAGGATCCTACGAGCAGTACTTC.

The chain joins TRBV4-1 to TRBJ2-1; no reliable D call. Germline V gene sequence: CDR1 MGHRA, CDR2 YSYEKL. The CDR3 has 15 residues. The V end lost 0 bases, the J end lost 7 bases, and 13 bases lay between the germline ends. The DNA of the CDR3 is TGCGCCAGCAGCCAAGAGAGCGCCCTGGTAAATGAGCAGTTCTTC. Protein: CASSQESALVNEQFF.

V is TRBV28 and J is TRBJ2-1; tentatively, D is TRBD1 (6 bases). Trimming took off 3 bases at V and 10 bases at J, with 19 bases between the two ends. This CDR3 is 15 amino acids long. Germline CDR1 is MDHEN and CDR2 is SYDVKM. For the CDR3, the DNA is TGTGCCAGCAGTTTCCTGGGCGCAGGGGCGTTGGAGCAGTTCTTC. Translated: CASSFLGAGALEQFF.

The DNA for the CDR3 is TGTGCCAGCAGGGATAGAGGATACGGGGCCAGCGAGCAGTACTTC. Translating it yields CASRDRGYGASEQYF. This rearrangement joins TRBV6-1 to TRBJ2-7, with D perhaps TRBD1 or TRBD2 (5 bases each). The V end was cut by 6 bases, the J end by 6 bases, with 21 bases between. Germline CDR1 reads MNHNS; CDR2 reads SASEGT. CDR3 length: 15 amino acids.

This rearrangement joins TRBV5-1 to TRBJ2-3, with D unresolved. Germline CDR1 SGHRS, CDR2 YFSETQ. The length of the CDR3 is 16 residues. V lost 1 base, J lost 2 bases, and 14 bases lay in between. The CDR3 protein is CASSLFVALPTDTQYF. The CDR3 DNA reads as TGCGCCAGCAGCTTGTTTGTGGCACTACCCACAGATACGCAGTATTTT. Drawing the rest from reference TRBV5-1 and TRBJ2-3, the complete variable domain is KAGVTQTPRYLIKTRGQQVTLSCSPISGHRSVSWYQQTPGQGLQFLFEYFSETQRNKGNFPGRFSGRQFSNSRSEMNVSTLELGDSALYLCASSLFVALPTDTQYFGPGTRLTVL.